Shown below are 32 T cell receptor beta chains from a single sample sequenced in a study of T cells expressing NK-cell markers. One entry per CDR3 protein, without DNA, is what TCRdb gives after re-calling the 5' RACE reads. This sample's table reports about 550,000 distinct CDR3 sequences. Sample: blood T cells: a sorted CD56 or NKG2C T cell subset, CD4+ or CD8+ T cells, or bulk PBMC T cells (not recorded which). The receptors derive from a man younger than 30 in good health.

This sequence joins TRBV5-1 and TRBJ2-3; TCRdb calls TRBD2, which cannot be checked without DNA. In germline, CDR1 is SGHRS, CDR2 YFSETQ. The CDR3 is 16 residues long. This CDR3 reads CASSWARDSNTDTQYF.

This chain uses TRBV6-1 with TRBJ1-5; TCRdb calls TRBD1, which cannot be checked without DNA. The length of the CDR3 is 16 residues. The germline CDR1 and CDR2 sequences are MNHNS and SASEGT. CDR3 protein: CASSEAYRSINQPQHF.

The rearrangement links TRBV9 to TRBJ2-1; there is no DNA to check the TCRdb D call of TRBD1. The CDR3 length is 15 residues. Germline V CDR1 and CDR2: SGDLS, YYNGEE. This chain's CDR3 is CASSAEDRPWDEQFF.

The chain carries TRBV12-3 or TRBV12-4 and TRBJ2-3. CDR3 size: 15 residues. CDR3 protein: CASTPTQDSTDTQYF.

This rearrangement joins TRBV20-1 to TRBJ2-7. Germline V CDR1 and CDR2: DFQATT, SNEGSKA (reference sequence). There are 15 residues in the CDR3. CDR3 in amino acids: CSARDVGRMPYEQYF.

The V call is TRBV20-1, the J call TRBJ2-4. This CDR3 is built from 17 residues. Germline-derived CDR1 and CDR2 are DFQATT and SNEGSKA (reference sequence). The CDR3: CSAASTGWIIAKNIQYF.

CDR3 loop: CASTGIWGQNRTLNTGELFF. This sequence joins TRBV28 and TRBJ2-2; the D gene TCRdb calls, TRBD1, cannot be checked with no DNA. From germline, CDR1 is MDHEN and CDR2 SYDVKM. The CDR3 is 20 amino acids.

The chain uses TRBV28 and TRBJ2-7; TCRdb names TRBD1, which stays unverified in the absence of DNA. CDR1 and CDR2 from the germline V gene are MDHEN and SYDVKM. CDR3 size: 15 residues. The CDR3 sequence: CASSLLGQGSYEQYF.

V gene TRBV7-2 combines with J gene TRBJ2-7. There are 16 residues in the CDR3. From germline, CDR1 is SGHTA and CDR2 FQGNSA. CDR3 loop: CASSLGGRRVTHEQYF.

This chain connects TRBV6-1 to TRBJ1-4. CDR3 length equals 12 residues. Germline assignment: CDR1 MNHNS and CDR2 SASEGT. The CDR3 loop reads CASSSIGEKLFF.

The chain employs TRBV20-1 and TRBJ2-3. CDR3 size: 12 residues. The V gene's germline CDR1 is DFQATT and CDR2 SNEGSKA (reference sequence). The CDR3 sequence: CSARGFEDTQYF.

V gene TRBV6-2 or TRBV6-3 combines with J gene TRBJ1-5; the D gene TCRdb calls, TRBD1, cannot be checked with no DNA. The CDR3 has 15 residues. Germline V gene data show CDR1 as MNHEY and CDR2 as SVGEGT. CDR3 in amino acids: CASTLGWKPNQPQHF.

CDR3 loop: CASSLVSGTYRSYNEQFF. The chain uses TRBV11-2 and TRBJ2-1; TCRdb outputs TRBD1, but without DNA this stays unchecked. Per the germline V gene, CDR1 is SGHAT and CDR2 is FQNNGV. This CDR3 has 18 amino acids.

The J gene is TRBJ1-5, the V gene TRBV5-1. The CDR3 has 14 residues. Per germline, CDR1 SGHRS and CDR2 YFSETQ. The CDR3 is CASSLAGLNQPQHF.

The J gene is TRBJ1-2, the V gene TRBV4-3; the D call of TRBD1 rests on TCRdb alone, since no DNA is present to check it. The length of the CDR3 is 14 residues. CDR1 is LGHNA and CDR2 is YSLEER in the germline V gene. This chain's CDR3 is CASSQEGRGHGYTF.

The CDR3 loop is CASSQGQGKFF. The chain recombines TRBV6-2 or TRBV6-3 with TRBJ2-1; there is no DNA to check the TCRdb D call of TRBD1. This CDR3 comprises 11 residues. Germline V CDR1 and CDR2: MNHEY, SVGEGT.

The chain is built from TRBV7-9 and TRBJ2-3; TCRdb's D gene call, TRBD2, goes unchecked for lack of DNA. The CDR3 covers 15 residues. CDR1 is SEHNR and CDR2 is FQNEAQ in the germline V gene (reference sequence). CDR3: CASRRLAGTTDTQYF.

The chain's CDR3 is CASTIGQGAEAFF. The chain combines TRBV12-3 or TRBV12-4 with TRBJ1-1; the TRBD1 assignment by TCRdb is unverifiable without DNA. The CDR3 contains 13 residues.

The chain joins TRBV27 to TRBJ2-1. Germline V gene sequence: CDR1 MNHEY, CDR2 SMNVEV (reference sequence). This CDR3 is 13 amino acids long. CDR3 residues: CASSFRQTAEQFF.

J is TRBJ2-3 and V is TRBV28. CDR1 is MDHEN, CDR2 SYDVKM, per germline. This CDR3 is 12 amino acids long. The CDR3 reads CASSPAENTQYF.

V and J are TRBV5-6 and TRBJ1-2. Germline loops: CDR1 SGHDT, CDR2 YYEEEE. The CDR3 is 17 residues long. CDR3 amino acids: CASSLEPTRLRTYGYTF.

The CDR3 protein is CASSPQGILYGYTF. V usage is TRBV3-1 and J usage is TRBJ1-2; the TCRdb call, TRBD1, lacks DNA for checking. Germline V gene data show CDR1 as LGHDT and CDR2 as YNNKEL (reference sequence). The CDR3 extends over 14 amino acids. The full variable domain, its missing parts supplied by reference TRBV3-1 and TRBJ1-2, is DTAVSQTPKYLVTQMGNDKSIKCEQNLGHDTMYWYKQDSKKFLKIMFSYNNKELIINETVPNRFSPKSPDKAHLNLHINSLELGDSAVYFCASSPQGILYGYTFGSGTRLTVV.

The chain links TRBV4-2 to TRBJ2-7; TCRdb reports TRBD1, a call that lacks DNA to check it against. The CDR3 totals 15 residues. Germline CDR1 LGHNA, CDR2 YNFKEQ. The CDR3 here is CASSPAGTGLYEQYF.

The chain links TRBV6-5 to TRBJ1-2; TCRdb names TRBD1, which stays unverified in the absence of DNA. The CDR3 is 13 amino acids. CDR1 MNHEY and CDR2 SVGAGI come from the germline V gene. The CDR3 spells CASRTGQGYGYTF.

The chain combines TRBV4-3 with TRBJ2-2; TCRdb gives TRBD2 as the D gene, but with no DNA this cannot be confirmed. The CDR3 totals 16 residues. Germline assignment: CDR1 LGHNA and CDR2 YSLEER. CDR3: CASSQTRSGRVGELFF.

The gene calls are TRBV18 and TRBJ2-5; absent DNA, TCRdb's TRBD1 call cannot be checked. The germline CDR1 and CDR2 sequences are KGHSH and LQKENI. The CDR3 has 15 amino acids. CDR3 residues: CASSPWTVNQETQYF.

V and J are TRBV29-1 and TRBJ1-1; the TCRdb call, TRBD1, lacks DNA for checking. CDR1 is SQVTM and CDR2 is ANQGSEA in the germline V gene. This CDR3 region has 15 residues. The CDR3 loop reads CSVEEGTARNTEAFF.

V usage is TRBV29-1 and J usage is TRBJ2-4; the TCRdb D gene call, TRBD1, has no DNA to confirm it. CDR1 is SQVTM and CDR2 is ANQGSEA in the germline V gene. The CDR3 spans 14 residues. CDR3 region: CSAVGGAAKNIQYF.

The chain joins TRBV30 to TRBJ2-1; TCRdb picks TRBD2, but there is no DNA to check that call. Germline loops: CDR1 GTSNPN, CDR2 SVGIG (reference sequence). The CDR3 runs 15 residues. The chain's CDR3 is CAWGRKGLAVNEQFF.

This sequence joins TRBV5-1 and TRBJ2-5; the TRBD2 assignment by TCRdb is unverifiable without DNA. The CDR3 runs to 16 residues. In germline, CDR1 is SGHRS, CDR2 YFSETQ. This chain's CDR3 is CASSERWREPQETQYF.

This rearrangement joins TRBV25-1 to TRBJ2-5; no DNA is available, so the TRBD2 call from TCRdb remains unchecked. Germline V lookup: CDR1 MGHDK, CDR2 SYGVNS. The CDR3 consists of 17 residues. CDR3 region: CASSEWGSGGYQETQYF.

The chain links TRBV5-6 to TRBJ2-3. Germline CDR1 reads SGHDT; CDR2 reads YYEEEE. The CDR3 consists of 16 residues. CDR3 sequence reads: CASSLDLSRNTDTQYF.